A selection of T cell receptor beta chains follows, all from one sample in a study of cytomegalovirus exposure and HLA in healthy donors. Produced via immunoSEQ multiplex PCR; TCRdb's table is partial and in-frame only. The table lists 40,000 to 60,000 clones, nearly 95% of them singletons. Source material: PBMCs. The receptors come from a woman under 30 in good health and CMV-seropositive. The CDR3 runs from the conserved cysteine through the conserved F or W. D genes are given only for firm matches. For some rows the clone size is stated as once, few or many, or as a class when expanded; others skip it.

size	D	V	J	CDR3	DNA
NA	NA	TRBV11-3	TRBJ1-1	CASSLEGGRRSTEAFF	TGTGCCAGCAGCTTAGAGGGAGGGCGTAGGAGCACTGAAGCTTTCTTT
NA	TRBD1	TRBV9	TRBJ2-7	CASSGGTADTYEQYF	TGTGCCAGCAGCGGGGGGACAGCGGATACCTACGAGCAGTACTTC
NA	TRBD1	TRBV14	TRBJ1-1	CASNPDRGTEAFF	TGTGCCAGCAATCCCGACAGGGGCACTGAAGCTTTCTTT
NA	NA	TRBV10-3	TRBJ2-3	CAISDGLRTDTQYF	TGTGCCATCAGTGACGGACTCCGCACAGATACGCAGTATTTT
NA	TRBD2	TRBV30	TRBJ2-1	CAWSGLAGNNEQFF	TGTGCCTGGAGTGGACTAGCGGGAAACAATGAGCAGTTCTTC
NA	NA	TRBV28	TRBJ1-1	CASRSTPEAFF	TGTGCCAGCAGGTCCACTCCTGAAGCTTTCTTT
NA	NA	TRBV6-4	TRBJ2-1	CASSATRDSSINEQFF	TGTGCCAGCAGTGCCACCCGGGACTCCTCAATCAATGAGCAGTTCTTC
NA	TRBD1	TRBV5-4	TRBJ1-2	CASSGGTGEGYTF	TGTGCCAGCAGCGGCGGGACAGGGGAGGGCTACACCTTC
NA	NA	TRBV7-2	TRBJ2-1	CASSLDLTSYNEQFF	TGTGCCAGCAGCTTAGATCTGACTAGCTACAATGAGCAGTTCTTC
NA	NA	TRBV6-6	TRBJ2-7	CASSYSGGNEQYF	TGTGCCAGCAGTTACTCCGGGGGAAACGAGCAGTACTTC
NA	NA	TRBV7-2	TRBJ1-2	CASSTSWDQGNYGYTF	TGTGCCAGCAGCACGAGTTGGGATCAGGGAAACTATGGCTACACCTTC
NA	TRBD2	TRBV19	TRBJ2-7	CASSIDLMTSGIEQYF	TGTGCCAGTAGTATAGATCTAATGACTAGCGGGATCGAGCAGTACTTC
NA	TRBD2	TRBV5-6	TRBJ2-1	CASSFWPAGVGEQFF	TGTGCCAGCAGCTTTTGGCCAGCGGGAGTCGGTGAGCAGTTCTTC
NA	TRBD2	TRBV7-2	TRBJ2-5	CASSFKAGGPAGTQYF	TGTGCCAGCAGCTTTAAAGCGGGAGGGCCGGCTGGGACCCAGTACTTC
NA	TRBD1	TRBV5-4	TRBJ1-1	CASAPRDRSSEAFF	TGTGCCAGCGCCCCAAGGGACAGATCTTCTGAAGCTTTCTTT
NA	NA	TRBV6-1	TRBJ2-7	CASGASAYEQYF	TGTGCCAGCGGGGCCTCAGCCTACGAGCAGTACTTC
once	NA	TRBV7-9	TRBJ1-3	CASGGSDGNTIYF	TGTGCCAGCGGGGGCAGCGATGGAAACACCATATATTTT
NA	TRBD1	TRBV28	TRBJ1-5	CASSPDRGPYSNQPQHF	TGTGCCAGCAGTCCAGACAGGGGCCCATATAGCAATCAGCCCCAGCATTTT
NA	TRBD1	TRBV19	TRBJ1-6	CASKRQGNSPLHF	TGTGCCAGTAAGCGACAGGGGAATTCACCCCTCCACTTT
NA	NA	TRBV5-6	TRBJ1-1	CASSPGSGMSEAFF	TGTGCCAGCAGCCCAGGGTCGGGTATGTCTGAAGCTTTCTTT
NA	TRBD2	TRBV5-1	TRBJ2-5	CASSYLMGSGSRGETQYF	TGCGCCAGCAGCTACCTAATGGGTAGCGGGAGTCGTGGGGAGACCCAGTACTTC
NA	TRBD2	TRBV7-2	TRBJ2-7	CASSLVGGRVSEQYF	TGTGCCAGCAGCTTAGTGGGCGGGAGGGTTAGCGAGCAGTACTTC
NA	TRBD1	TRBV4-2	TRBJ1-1	CASSQAAGTGSRGMNTEAFF	TGTGCCAGCAGCCAAGCCGCCGGGACAGGGTCAAGAGGTATGAACACTGAAGCTTTCTTT
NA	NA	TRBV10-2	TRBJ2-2	CASSELFGIGGGELFF	TGCGCCAGCAGTGAATTGTTCGGCATCGGGGGCGGGGAGCTGTTTTTT
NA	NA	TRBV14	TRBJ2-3	CASSQAGLTSTDTQYF	TGTGCCAGCAGCCAAGCAGGACTGACTAGCACAGATACGCAGTATTTT
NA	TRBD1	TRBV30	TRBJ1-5	CAWSQGQGDRPQHF	TGTGCCTGGAGCCAAGGACAGGGAGATAGGCCCCAGCATTTT
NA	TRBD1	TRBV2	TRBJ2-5	CASSGVRRGQETQYF	TGTGCCAGCAGTGGAGTCCGCAGGGGGCAAGAGACCCAGTACTTC
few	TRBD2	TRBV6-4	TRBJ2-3	CASSDTAGSSTDTQYF	TGTGCCAGCAGTGACACAGCGGGGAGTAGCACAGATACGCAGTATTTT
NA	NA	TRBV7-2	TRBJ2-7	CASSDGTRDSYEQYF	TGTGCCAGCAGCGACGGAACCCGGGACTCCTACGAGCAGTACTTC
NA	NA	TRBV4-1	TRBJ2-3	CASSQVSLTDSSTDTQYF	TGCGCCAGCAGCCAAGTGTCCCTGACAGATTCTAGCACAGATACGCAGTATTTT
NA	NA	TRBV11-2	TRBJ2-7	CASTKEVGGAHEQYF	TGTGCCAGCACCAAAGAGGTAGGGGGGGCCCACGAGCAGTACTTC
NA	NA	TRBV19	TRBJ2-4	CASSNQGGKNIQYF	TGTGCCAGTAGTAACCAGGGGGGCAAAAACATTCAGTACTTC
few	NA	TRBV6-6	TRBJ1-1	CASSYETGKNTEAFF	TGTGCCAGCAGTTACGAGACAGGAAAGAACACTGAAGCTTTCTTT
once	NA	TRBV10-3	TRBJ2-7	CAISGTAYEQYF	TGTGCCATCAGTGGGACAGCGTACGAGCAGTACTTC
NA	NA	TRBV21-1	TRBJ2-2	CASRLRQGQNTGELFF	TGTGCCAGCAGACTTCGACAGGGCCAGAACACCGGGGAGCTGTTTTTT
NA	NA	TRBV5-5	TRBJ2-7	CASSFRVGGLSSYEQYF	TGTGCCAGCAGCTTTAGGGTTGGGGGACTGAGCTCCTACGAGCAGTACTTC
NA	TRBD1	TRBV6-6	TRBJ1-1	CASGQGARTEAFF	TGTGCCAGCGGACAGGGGGCACGAACTGAAGCTTTCTTT
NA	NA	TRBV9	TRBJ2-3	CASSVDIPADTQYF	TGTGCCAGCAGCGTAGATATCCCAGCGGATACGCAGTATTTT
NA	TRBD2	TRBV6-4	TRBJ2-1	CASSDGTSGSSYNEQFF	TGTGCCAGCAGTGACGGCACTAGCGGGAGCTCCTACAATGAGCAGTTCTTC
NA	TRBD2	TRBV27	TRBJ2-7	CASSPGTSGFYEQYF	TGTGCCAGCAGCCCCGGGACTAGCGGATTCTACGAGCAGTACTTC
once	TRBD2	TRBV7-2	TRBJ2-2	CASSSLAGSSTGELFF	TGTGCCAGCAGCTCCCTAGCGGGTTCTTCCACCGGGGAGCTGTTTTTT
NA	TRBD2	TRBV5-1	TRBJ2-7	CASSSMRGGPVYEQYF	TGCGCCAGCAGCTCGATGCGGGGGGGCCCCGTATACGAGCAGTACTTC
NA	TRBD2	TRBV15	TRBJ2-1	CATSRVGGAFNEQFF	TGTGCCACCAGCAGAGTCGGGGGGGCCTTTAATGAGCAGTTCTTC
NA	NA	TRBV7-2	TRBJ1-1	CASSLYTGENTEAFF	TGTGCCAGCAGCTTATACACGGGGGAGAACACTGAAGCTTTCTTT
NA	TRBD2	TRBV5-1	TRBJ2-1	CASSLSGKATNEQFF	TGCGCCAGCAGCCTTAGCGGGAAGGCCACAAATGAGCAGTTCTTC
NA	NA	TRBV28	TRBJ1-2	CASSLSIRGPNYGYTF	TGTGCCAGCAGTTTGTCAATCAGGGGCCCTAACTATGGCTACACCTTC
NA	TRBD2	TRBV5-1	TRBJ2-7	CASSLGSGGAYEQYF	TGCGCCAGCAGCTTGGGATCGGGAGGGGCCTACGAGCAGTACTTC
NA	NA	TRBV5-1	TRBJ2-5	CASSFKETQYF	TGCGCCAGCAGCTTTAAAGAGACCCAGTACTTC
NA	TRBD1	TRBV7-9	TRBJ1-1	CASSSDRGGLSTEAFF	TGTGCCAGCAGCTCAGACAGGGGAGGTTTGAGCACTGAAGCTTTCTTT